Following are 32 T cell receptor beta chains from one sample sequenced in a study of T cell changes during pregnancy in multiple sclerosis. Libraries were prepared by immunoSEQ multiplex PCR; TCRdb keeps only in-frame clonotypes and omits some of them. The sample has 84,000 or so clones; about 94% are singletons. Here the sequenced sample was peripheral blood, taken in the third trimester of pregnancy. These receptors all stem from a female donor with multiple sclerosis, enrolled in a pregnancy study.

The chain links TRBV7-2 to TRBJ2-7, with D tentatively TRBD2 (6 bases). The germline V gene encodes CDR1 SGHTA and CDR2 FQGNSA. The CDR3 runs 13 residues. V lost 4 bases to trimming and J lost 1 base, with 8 bases between them. CDR3 nucleotides: TGTGCCAGCAGCTATGCGGGATCCTACGAGCAGTACTTC. Protein product: CASSYAGSYEQYF.

This chain uses TRBV5-5 with TRBJ1-2; 9 bases line up with TRBD1. The CDR3 has 15 residues. Trimming removed 1 base from V and 4 bases from J; junction bases left unmatched: 5. Germline V gives CDR1 SGHKS, CDR2 YYEKEE (reference sequence). The CDR3 here is CASSLSTDRGYGYTF. CDR3 nucleotides: TGTGCCAGCAGCTTGTCCACGGACAGGGGCTATGGCTACACCTTC.

The chain employs TRBV14 and TRBJ2-7; TRBD2 agrees at 11 bases. The CDR3 has 16 residues. Germline assignment: CDR1 SGHDN and CDR2 FVKESK. Trimming removed 4 bases from V and 7 bases from J; junction bases left unmatched: 12. The chain's CDR3 is CASSPGIAGGPEEQYF. The CDR3 bases are TGTGCCAGCAGCCCCGGGATAGCGGGGGGGCCGGAGGAGCAGTACTTC. Filled out from reference TRBV14 and TRBJ2-7, the complete variable domain reads EAGVTQFPSHSVIEKGQTVTLRCDPISGHDNLYWYRRVMGKEIKFLLHFVKESKQDESGMPNNRFLAERTGGTYSTLKVQPAELEDSGVYFCASSPGIAGGPEEQYFGPGTRLTVT.

This rearrangement joins TRBV7-8 to TRBJ1-2, with unresolved D. In germline, CDR1 is SGHVS, CDR2 FQNEAQ. The CDR3 sequence is 14 residues long. V was trimmed by 1 base and J by 2 bases, leaving 8 bases between them. The CDR3 DNA reads as TGTGCCAGCAGCTTAGGGCACGCCAACTATGGCTACACCTTC. Its translation is CASSLGHANYGYTF.

The chain carries TRBV7-9 and TRBJ1-4; tentative D call: TRBD1 (5 bases). The germline V gene encodes CDR1 SEHNR and CDR2 FQNEAQ (reference sequence). This CDR3 contains 18 residues. Trimming removed 1 base at V and 3 bases at J, with 18 bases between. The CDR3 nucleotides read TGTGCCAGCAGCTTAGGGTTGGTGCAGGGAAAGGCTAATGAAAAACTGTTTTTT. Translation gives CASSLGLVQGKANEKLFF.

The chain is built from TRBV19 and TRBJ1-2; D perhaps matches TRBD1 (6 bases). The CDR3 sequence is 14 residues long. Germline V gives CDR1 LNHDA, CDR2 SQIVND (reference sequence). The V and J ends lost 2 bases and 6 bases respectively, with 13 bases between them. The CDR3 reads CASSIWGGADGYTF. The DNA for the CDR3 is TGTGCCAGTAGTATATGGGGGGGCGCCGATGGCTACACCTTC.

This clone appeared once. The V call is TRBV4-1, the J call TRBJ1-5, with no clear D. Deletions cut 0 bases from V and 0 bases from J, with 9 bases between. The CDR3 totals 16 residues. Looked up from germline, CDR1 is MGHRA and CDR2 is YSYEKL. The CDR3 spells CASSQDLTYSNQPQHF. The DNA for the CDR3 is TGCGCCAGCAGCCAAGATCTCACATATAGCAATCAGCCCCAGCATTTT.

The chain couples TRBV7-9 to TRBJ1-5; 11 bases fit TRBD1. Per germline, CDR1 SEHNR and CDR2 FQNEAQ (reference sequence). V trimming: 4 bases; J trimming: 3 bases; junction bases outside the gene matches: 11. The CDR3 contains 18 residues. CDR3 nucleotides: TGTGCCAGCAGCTCGGCCGGACAGGGGGCCTTCTACAATCAGCCCCAGCATTTT. This encodes CASSSAGQGAFYNQPQHF.

About this clone: Other DNA sequences of this sample code for an identical CDR3. The chain is built from TRBV27 and TRBJ1-1; D call uncertain. Trimming stripped 1 base from V and 1 base from J, with 7 bases between. Germline-derived CDR1 and CDR2 are MNHEY and SMNVEV (reference sequence). The CDR3 loop spans 14 amino acids. The CDR3 nucleotides read TGTGCCAGCAGTTTATTAGGAGGGAACACTGAAGCTTTCTTT. It codes for CASSLLGGNTEAFF.

This chain joins TRBV7-3 and TRBJ2-7, with 8 nucleotides matching TRBD1. The V segment lost 5 bases and the J segment 0 bases; nucleotides outside the gene matches: 3. Germline V gene lookup returns CDR1 SGHTA and CDR2 FQGTGA. The CDR3 is 14 amino acids. CDR3 sequence (DNA): TGTGCCAGCAGCGCACAGGGGGGCTCCTACGAGCAGTACTTC. This sequence encodes CASSAQGGSYEQYF.

The chain links TRBV7-9 to TRBJ1-2; a weak D match, TRBD1 (5 bases). CDR1 and CDR2 from the germline V gene are SEHNR and FQNEAQ (reference sequence). The CDR3 sequence is 16 residues long. Trimming removed 5 bases at V and 5 bases at J, with 21 bases between. The DNA for the CDR3 is TGTGCCAGCAGCGGCCCGGACAAGGGGCCGAAATATGGCTACACCTTC. This encodes CASSGPDKGPKYGYTF.

The chain joins TRBV11-2 to TRBJ2-7; D not certain. The CDR3 sequence is 14 residues long. Germline CDR1 reads SGHAT; CDR2 reads FQNNGV. V lost 1 base and J 5 bases, leaving 12 bases between the germline ends. The chain's CDR3 is CASSLGPARDEQYF. CDR3 in DNA: TGTGCCAGCAGCTTAGGCCCAGCACGGGACGAGCAGTACTTC.

The V gene is TRBV30, the J gene TRBJ1-3, with 7 bases matching TRBD1. The CDR3 extends over 14 amino acids. The germline gives CDR1 GTSNPN, CDR2 SVGIG (reference sequence). J lost 2 bases, V lost 0 bases, and 1 base had no gene match. The CDR3 sequence: CAWSVRGPGNTIYF. CDR3 sequence (DNA): TGTGCCTGGAGTGTTAGGGGGCCTGGAAACACCATATATTTT.

The chain has TRBV6-6 and TRBJ1-1; possible D gene TRBD1, 6 bases. The CDR3 is 14 residues long. Deletions cut 2 bases from V and 1 base from J, with 8 bases between. Germline CDR1 is MNHNY and CDR2 is SVGAGI (reference sequence). The CDR3 DNA follows: TGTGCCAGCAGTTACCTACAGGGGAACACTGAAGCTTTCTTT. Translation: CASSYLQGNTEAFF.

This chain uses TRBV5-8 with TRBJ1-6; weak D call: TRBD1 (5 bases). CDR3 length: 15 residues. Between the trimmed V and J ends, which lost 0 bases and 6 bases, there was a span of 10 bases. Germline CDR1 SGHTS, CDR2 YDEGEE. This chain's CDR3 is CASSLGVQGNSPLHF. Written as DNA, the CDR3 is TGTGCCAGCAGCTTGGGGGTCCAGGGTAATTCACCCCTCCACTTT.

The chain combines TRBV11-1 with TRBJ2-1, with unresolved D. Germline assignment: CDR1 SGHAT and CDR2 FQDESV (reference sequence). Trimming pared 5 bases from V and 2 bases from J, leaving 13 bases between. This CDR3 has 15 amino acids. The CDR3 is CASSLGVLPYNEQFF. In DNA, the CDR3 is TGTGCCAGCAGCCTCGGAGTTTTACCCTACAATGAGCAGTTCTTC.

This chain uses TRBV27 with TRBJ1-2, with 9 bases aligning to TRBD1. Unmatched junction bases numbered 4, after V lost 6 bases and J lost 5 bases. The CDR3 is made up of 13 amino acids. Germline CDR1 is MNHEY and CDR2 is SMNVEV (reference sequence). CDR3 coding DNA: TGTGCCAGCAGGAGGACAGGGGAGTATGGCTACACCTTC. It is translated as CASRRTGEYGYTF.

This clone appeared a few times. The chain has TRBV25-1 and TRBJ1-1, with 8 bases identical to TRBD1. The CDR3 is made up of 16 amino acids. Germline V gene sequence: CDR1 MGHDK, CDR2 SYGVNS. The J segment lost 6 bases and the V segment lost 3 bases, leaving 12 bases of the junction unmatched. CDR3 coding DNA: TGTGCCAGCAGTGACTGGACAGGGCGGAGTTTAGCTGAAGCTTTCTTT. It yields the protein CASSDWTGRSLAEAFF.

This chain links TRBV9 with TRBJ1-4; D unresolved. V dropped 3 bases and J dropped 2 bases, with 17 bases sitting between them. The CDR3 sequence is 17 residues long. Germline CDR1 SGDLS, CDR2 YYNGEE. The CDR3 DNA sequence: TGTGCCAGCAGCGACTCTTTGCACCACGGGACTAATGAAAAACTGTTTTTT. Translation gives CASSDSLHHGTNEKLFF.

This chain links TRBV9 with TRBJ1-4, with TRBD1 matching over 8 bases. The CDR3 is 17 residues long. V was pared by 3 bases and J by 8 bases, with 15 bases of the junction left unmatched. Germline CDR1 is SGDLS and CDR2 is YYNGEE. CDR3 in DNA: TGTGCCAGCAGCGCCGACCCCCGCAGGGGGCTGAGCGAAAAACTGTTTTTT. As protein: CASSADPRRGLSEKLFF.

The chain combines TRBV14 with TRBJ1-1; D is possibly TRBD1 (6 bases). This CDR3 is built from 13 residues. V shed 7 bases and J shed 4 bases, with 13 bases lying between them. Germline CDR1 SGHDN, CDR2 FVKESK. CDR3 bases: TGTGCCAGCAAAAAAACAGGGCTCACTGAAGCTTTCTTT. It translates to CASKKTGLTEAFF.

CDR3 DNA: TGTGCCTGGAGCCCCGGTCGGACTAGCGGGGGGGCCCCAGATACGCAGTATTTT. As protein: CAWSPGRTSGGAPDTQYF. The gene calls are TRBV30 and TRBJ2-3; the match to TRBD2 covers 15 bases. Germline CDR1 and CDR2: GTSNPN and SVGIG (reference sequence). Trimming took 3 bases from V and 4 from J; bases not matched to a gene: 11. The CDR3 totals 18 residues.

The chain is built from TRBV5-1 and TRBJ2-7; D may be TRBD1 (6 bases). Germline CDR1 reads SGHRS; CDR2 reads YFSETQ. Trimming shortened V by 0 bases and J by 2 bases, and 18 bases separated the two germline ends. This CDR3 has 17 residues. CDR3 nucleotides: TGCGCCAGCAGCTTGGAGCCTTTGGACAGCGAAACCTACGAGCAGTACTTC. This sequence encodes CASSLEPLDSETYEQYF.

J is TRBJ1-3 and V is TRBV6-6; 11 bases map to TRBD1. This CDR3 comprises 16 residues. V was clipped by 7 bases and J by 9 bases; unmatched bases: 14. Looked up from germline, CDR1 is MNHNY and CDR2 is SVGAGI (reference sequence). Written as DNA, the CDR3 is TGTGCCAGCAAGCCTCCGGGACAGGGGGTTGAAGGCACCATATATTTT. Amino acids: CASKPPGQGVEGTIYF.

Here the CDR3 reads CASSVEGTGDGYTF. The CDR3 coding sequence is TGTGCCAGCAGCGTAGAAGGGACAGGGGACGGCTACACCTTC. V gene TRBV9 combines with J gene TRBJ1-2; the match to TRBD1 covers 10 bases. The CDR3 has 14 residues. V lost 0 bases to trimming and J lost 8 bases; unmatched junction nucleotides: 4. CDR1 and CDR2 from the germline V gene are SGDLS and YYNGEE.

This clone was recorded a few times. The rearrangement uses TRBV5-1 and TRBJ1-6; 7 nucleotides match TRBD1. The germline gives CDR1 SGHRS, CDR2 YFSETQ. V lost 0 bases to trimming and J lost 7 bases; unmatched junction nucleotides: 7. The CDR3 is made up of 16 amino acids. The CDR3 nucleotides read TGCGCCAGCAGCTTGGAAGAGGGGGCGCAAAATTCACCCCTCCACTTT. Translation: CASSLEEGAQNSPLHF.

This chain links TRBV14 with TRBJ1-2; a possible D gene is TRBD1 (5 bases). In germline, CDR1 is SGHDN, CDR2 FVKESK. This CDR3 spans 16 amino acids. V lost 3 bases, J lost 5 bases, and 19 bases lay in between. The chain's CDR3 is CASSQGLQALRYGYTF. In DNA form, the CDR3 reads TGTGCCAGCAGCCAGGGTTTACAGGCCCTGAGGTATGGCTACACCTTC.

The sample holds one count of this clone. This chain uses TRBV11-2 with TRBJ2-7, with 9 bases aligning to TRBD2. V shed 0 bases, J shed 2 bases, and the junction held 2 bases outside the gene matches. Per the germline V gene, CDR1 is SGHAT and CDR2 is FQNNGV. CDR3 length: 15 amino acids. Written as DNA, the CDR3 is TGTGCCAGCAGCTTAGAAGCGGGGGGAGCCTACGAGCAGTACTTC. Protein: CASSLEAGGAYEQYF. Full variable domain (outside the CDR3, taken from reference TRBV11-2 and TRBJ2-7): EAGVAQSPRYKIIEKRQSVAFWCNPISGHATLYWYQQILGQGPKLLIQFQNNGVVDDSQLPKDRFSAERLKGVDSTLKIQPAKLEDSAVYLCASSLEAGGAYEQYFGPGTRLTVT.

The chain couples TRBV5-4 to TRBJ2-7; the match to TRBD2 covers 7 bases. From germline, CDR1 is SGHNT and CDR2 YYREEE (reference sequence). V gave up 4 bases and J gave up 0 bases; unmatched junction bases: 7. The CDR3 consists of 15 residues. The CDR3: CASSPGPGGSYEQYF. The CDR3, as DNA: TGTGCCAGCAGCCCGGGCCCGGGGGGCTCCTACGAGCAGTACTTC.

The chain is built from TRBV10-3 and TRBJ2-7; TRBD2 matches 7 bases. The CDR3 sequence is 14 residues long. In germline, CDR1 is ENHRY, CDR2 SYGVKD. The ends lost 6 bases at V and 3 bases at J; junction bases unmatched: 8. CDR3 sequence (DNA): TGTGCCATCAGCCCGGGGGGAACCCACTACGAGCAGTACTTC. Residues: CAISPGGTHYEQYF.

The V call is TRBV9, the J call TRBJ2-2, with 7 bases aligning to TRBD1. CDR1 SGDLS and CDR2 YYNGEE come from the germline V gene. The ends lost 6 bases at V and 6 bases at J; junction bases unmatched: 5. The CDR3 is made up of 13 amino acids. CDR3 protein: CASTGRGPGELFF. In nucleotides, the CDR3 is TGTGCCAGCACCGGTAGGGGGCCCGGGGAGCTGTTTTTT.

The CDR3 protein is CASRIFRTGTDTQYF. As DNA, the CDR3 is TGTGCCAGCAGGATATTCCGAACTGGCACAGATACGCAGTATTTT. The rearrangement uses TRBV7-2 and TRBJ2-3, with D unclear. The germline V and J ends were trimmed by 6 bases and 1 base, with 14 bases remaining between them. This CDR3 comprises 15 residues. Looked up from germline, CDR1 is SGHTA and CDR2 is FQGNSA.